Presented here are 28 T cell receptor beta chains from one specimen sequenced in a study of OX40 agonist ivuxolimab in advanced cancers. The method was immunoSEQ multiplex PCR; TCRdb's version includes in-frame clones alone and lacks a portion of them. The sample shows some 25,000 clones, approximately 79% of them seen only once. The sequencing used CD4+ or CD8+ T cells sorted from blood, collected in a trial of the OX40 agonist ivuxolimab. The receptor set was obtained from an adult with an advanced solid tumor such as melanoma, head and neck, liver or kidney cancer.

The chain is built from TRBV9 and TRBJ2-3; 7 nucleotides agree with TRBD2. The CDR3 extends over 15 amino acids. CDR1 and CDR2 (germline): SGDLS, YYNGEE. The V gene end was trimmed by 4 bases and the J gene end by 2 bases; junction bases not matched to a gene: 7. Here the CDR3 reads CASSPLAVDTDTQYF. In DNA, the CDR3 is TGTGCCAGCAGCCCCCTAGCGGTAGACACAGATACGCAGTATTTT. The full variable domain, in which reference TRBV9 and TRBJ2-3 provide the parts outside the CDR3, is DSGVTQTPKHLITATGQRVTLRCSPRSGDLSVYWYQQSLDQGLQFLIQYYNGEERAKGNILERFSAQQFPDLHSELNLSSLELGDSALYFCASSPLAVDTDTQYFGPGTRLTVL.

The rearrangement joins TRBV29-1 to TRBJ2-2, with D possibly being TRBD2 (5 bases). Trimming removed 5 bases from V and 3 bases from J, with 10 bases in between. Germline lookup yields CDR1 SQVTM and CDR2 ANQGSEA. The CDR3 runs to 13 residues. CDR3 DNA sequence: TGCAGCGTTTTTCTGCGGGACACCGGGGAGCTGTTTTTT. Translated, it gives CSVFLRDTGELFF.

The CDR3 is CASSSPGQGGYTQYF. The CDR3 DNA reads as TGTGCCAGCAGCTCGCCGGGACAGGGGGGGTATACGCAGTATTTT. This rearrangement joins TRBV7-9 to TRBJ2-3, with 11 bases matching TRBD1. Germline V CDR1 and CDR2: SEHNR, FQNEAQ (reference sequence). Unmatched junction bases numbered 7, after V lost 4 bases and J lost 7 bases. This CDR3 has 15 amino acids.

The rearrangement links TRBV13 to TRBJ1-2, with D maybe TRBD1 (6 bases). V dropped 2 bases and J dropped 8 bases, with 12 bases sitting between them. This CDR3 region has 13 residues. The germline V gene encodes CDR1 PRHDT and CDR2 FYEKMQ (reference sequence). As DNA, the CDR3 is TGTGCCAGCAGCTTAAGGGGGGAGGGAGGCTACACCTTC. Protein product: CASSLRGEGGYTF.

This clone was recorded once. This chain joins TRBV28 and TRBJ2-1, with D possibly being TRBD2 (6 bases). The CDR3 is 15 amino acids. The V gene's germline CDR1 is MDHEN and CDR2 SYDVKM. V dropped 1 base and J dropped 2 bases, with 9 bases sitting between them. CDR3 sequence (DNA): TGTGCCAGCAGTTTATCGGGGGATGCCTACAATGAGCAGTTCTTC. Translation: CASSLSGDAYNEQFF.

V is TRBV7-9 and J is TRBJ2-7, with D perhaps TRBD2 (5 bases). Trimming took off 8 bases at V and 3 bases at J, with 14 bases between the two ends. The CDR3 contains 13 residues. The V gene's germline CDR1 is SEHNR and CDR2 FQNEAQ (reference sequence). This CDR3 reads CASSRQRYYEQYF. CDR3 in DNA: TGTGCCAGCTCTCGGCAGCGGTACTACGAGCAGTACTTC.

This chain connects TRBV6-6 to TRBJ1-1, with D perhaps matching TRBD1 (5 bases). The CDR3 has 16 amino acids. The V gene's germline CDR1 is MNHNY and CDR2 SVGAGI (reference sequence). V gave up 6 bases and J gave up 1 base, with 18 bases separating them. The CDR3 bases are TGTGCCAGCAGCCCCACTGTCCAGGGAGGGAACACTGAAGCTTTCTTT. Protein sequence: CASSPTVQGGNTEAFF.

V usage is TRBV7-2 and J usage is TRBJ2-7; TRBD2 aligns across 8 bases. Trimming took 8 bases from V and 4 from J; bases not matched to a gene: 7. CDR3 length equals 13 residues. CDR1 and CDR2 (germline): SGHTA, FQGNSA. CDR3 DNA sequence: TGTGCCAGCGGGGAGGGACTAGTTTACGAGCAGTACTTC. As protein: CASGEGLVYEQYF. Drawing the rest from reference TRBV7-2 and TRBJ2-7, the complete variable domain is GAGVSQSPSNKVTEKGKDVELRCDPISGHTALYWYRQSLGQGLEFLIYFQGNSAPDKSGLPSDRFSAERTGGSVSTLTIQRTQQEDSAVYLCASGEGLVYEQYFGPGTRLTVT.

This clone appeared a few times. In DNA, the CDR3 is TGTGCCAGCAGCCTGGGACTGGAGCTGTTTTTT. Translation: CASSLGLELFF. This chain connects TRBV11-2 to TRBJ2-2; TRBD2 is a possible D gene (6 bases). The germline V and J ends were trimmed by 5 bases and 10 bases, with 8 bases remaining between them. CDR1 is SGHAT, CDR2 FQNNGV, per germline. The CDR3 is made up of 11 amino acids.

V usage is TRBV11-2 and J usage is TRBJ2-5; a possible D gene is TRBD1 (6 bases). The CDR3 runs 16 residues. V shed 1 base and J shed 2 bases, with 14 bases lying between them. Germline loops: CDR1 SGHAT, CDR2 FQNNGV. This CDR3 reads CASSLVGARLQETQYF. The CDR3 DNA follows: TGTGCCAGCAGCTTAGTGGGGGCCCGACTACAAGAGACCCAGTACTTC.

In this sample, this clone turned up a few times. The gene calls are TRBV7-9 and TRBJ1-5, with a possible D match to TRBD1 (5 bases). Germline CDR1 is SEHNR and CDR2 is FQNEAQ (reference sequence). The CDR3 runs to 14 residues. Trimming stripped 5 bases from V and 4 bases from J, with 12 bases between. The CDR3 region has the DNA TGTGCCAGCAGCGCCGTGGCAGGGAATCAGCCCCAGCATTTT. Protein sequence: CASSAVAGNQPQHF.

The chain carries TRBV11-1 and TRBJ1-1; D unresolved. The V gene's germline CDR1 is SGHAT and CDR2 FQDESV (reference sequence). The V end lost 5 bases, the J end lost 5 bases, and 15 bases lay between the germline ends. This CDR3 has 14 amino acids. The CDR3 bases are TGTGCCAGCAGCGCGACCAAGGGAGGGACTGAAGCTTTCTTT. Protein sequence: CASSATKGGTEAFF.

The chain links TRBV2 to TRBJ2-7; maybe TRBD2 (5 bases). From germline, CDR1 is SNHLY and CDR2 FYNNEI. The V gene lost 8 bases and the J gene lost 4 bases, with 18 bases spanning the gap. The CDR3 has 14 residues. The CDR3 spells CASRVAGGLYEQYF. The CDR3 region has the DNA TGTGCCAGCCGGGTGGCAGGAGGTTTGTACGAGCAGTACTTC.

This clone was seen a single time. V usage is TRBV6-1 and J usage is TRBJ2-1; no clear D gene. Germline CDR1 is MNHNS and CDR2 is SASEGT. V was clipped by 2 bases and J by 4 bases, with 6 bases between them. The CDR3 has 13 residues. CDR3 bases: TGTGCCAGCAGTGAACGCCGGTACAATGAGCAGTTCTTC. Its translation: CASSERRYNEQFF.

This chain connects TRBV6-4 to TRBJ2-3; TRBD1 aligns across 8 bases. The J segment lost 3 bases and the V segment lost 1 base, leaving 3 bases of the junction unmatched. The CDR3 is 15 amino acids. Germline V gene data show CDR1 as MRHNA and CDR2 as SNTAGT. The CDR3 DNA is TGTGCCAGCAGTGACTGGACAGGGCCGACAGATACGCAGTATTTT. Amino acids: CASSDWTGPTDTQYF.

The chain employs TRBV15 and TRBJ2-5; tentative D call: TRBD2 (6 bases). CDR3 length: 19 residues. Trimming shortened V by 0 bases and J by 1 base, and 21 bases separated the two germline ends. The germline V gene encodes CDR1 LNHNV and CDR2 YYDKDF (reference sequence). CDR3 region: CATSREYPRPVGGQETQYF. DNA of the CDR3: TGTGCCACCAGCAGAGAATACCCTCGGCCGGTGGGGGGCCAAGAGACCCAGTACTTC.

This clone was picked up one time. The gene calls are TRBV5-5 and TRBJ1-2, with 9 bases aligning to TRBD1. The germline V gene encodes CDR1 SGHKS and CDR2 YYEKEE (reference sequence). V dropped 0 bases and J dropped 8; count of bases not matched to a gene: 5. The CDR3 extends over 14 amino acids. The CDR3 is CASSLDRTGVGYTF. The CDR3 region has the DNA TGTGCCAGCAGCTTGGACAGGACAGGGGTCGGCTACACCTTC. Based on the CDR3 plus reference TRBV5-5 and TRBJ1-2, the full variable domain is DAGVTQSPTHLIKTRGQQVTLRCSPISGHKSVSWYQQVLGQGPQFIFQYYEKEERGRGNFPDRFSARQFPNYSSELNVNALLLGDSALYLCASSLDRTGVGYTFGSGTRLTVV.

The genes are TRBV7-9 and TRBJ1-1; TRBD1 matches at 9 bases. CDR1 and CDR2 (germline): SEHNR, FQNEAQ (reference sequence). The V gene end was trimmed by 5 bases and the J gene end by 6 bases; junction bases not matched to a gene: 10. The CDR3 is made up of 15 amino acids. The CDR3 DNA is TGTGCCAGCAGCGCAGTACAGGGGGCTGTCGCTGAAGCTTTCTTT. This sequence encodes CASSAVQGAVAEAFF. Variable domain in full (rest from reference TRBV7-9 and TRBJ1-1): DTGVSQNPRHKITKRGQNVTFRCDPISEHNRLYWYRQTLGQGPEFLTYFQNEAQLEKSRLLSDRFSAERPKGSFSTLEIQRTEQGDSAMYLCASSAVQGAVAEAFFGQGTRLTVV.

The chain has TRBV29-1 and TRBJ1-2; D may be TRBD1 (6 bases). The CDR3 length is 14 residues. Germline lookup yields CDR1 SQVTM and CDR2 ANQGSEA. Between the trimmed V and J ends, which lost 5 bases and 3 bases, there was a span of 16 bases. CDR3 sequence reads: CSVLTGNEDYGYTF. CDR3 nucleotide sequence: TGCAGCGTTCTTACAGGGAATGAGGACTATGGCTACACCTTC.

V usage is TRBV9 and J usage is TRBJ1-2, with D tentatively TRBD1 (6 bases). The ends were cut back, 3 bases at V and 1 base at J, with 10 bases in the middle. The CDR3 length is 14 residues. CDR1 is SGDLS and CDR2 is YYNGEE in the germline V gene. Here the CDR3 reads CASSAGDFNYGYTF. The CDR3 DNA reads as TGTGCCAGCAGCGCAGGGGATTTTAACTATGGCTACACCTTC.

The chain joins TRBV7-2 to TRBJ2-2; D is ambiguous. V was trimmed by 5 bases and J by 4 bases, leaving 11 bases between them. CDR1 is SGHTA, CDR2 FQGNSA, per germline. CDR3 size: 14 residues. The CDR3 reads CASSQIVGTGELFF. The CDR3 region has the DNA TGTGCCAGCAGCCAAATTGTAGGCACCGGGGAGCTGTTTTTT.

The chain joins TRBV9 to TRBJ2-7, with 8 bases aligning to TRBD2. Germline trimming cut 0 bases from V and 2 bases from J; bases unmatched to any gene: 4. Per germline, CDR1 SGDLS and CDR2 YYNGEE. The CDR3 is made up of 15 amino acids. This CDR3 reads CASSVGIAGTYEQYF. As DNA, the CDR3 is TGTGCCAGCAGCGTAGGGATAGCGGGGACCTACGAGCAGTACTTC. Filled out from reference TRBV9 and TRBJ2-7, the complete variable domain reads DSGVTQTPKHLITATGQRVTLRCSPRSGDLSVYWYQQSLDQGLQFLIQYYNGEERAKGNILERFSAQQFPDLHSELNLSSLELGDSALYFCASSVGIAGTYEQYFGPGTRLTVT.

This clone is a singleton in its sample. The same CDR3 can be traced to other DNA sequences in this sample. The genes are TRBV7-9 and TRBJ2-1, with 9 bases fitting TRBD2. The CDR3 loop spans 15 amino acids. V lost 0 bases and J lost 7; bases outside the gene matches: 4. CDR1 and CDR2 from the germline V gene are SEHNR and FQNEAQ (reference sequence). The CDR3 spells CASSLASGRLNEQFF. CDR3 DNA sequence: TGTGCCAGCAGCTTAGCTAGCGGGAGATTAAATGAGCAGTTCTTC.

This chain links TRBV5-4 with TRBJ1-1; TRBD1 is a possible D gene (6 bases). The germline V and J ends were trimmed by 8 bases and 4 bases, with 12 bases remaining between them. The CDR3 totals 12 residues. Germline-derived CDR1 and CDR2 are SGHNT and YYREEE (reference sequence). Here the CDR3 reads CASFLGGTEAFF. The CDR3 DNA reads TGTGCCAGTTTTCTAGGGGGCACTGAAGCTTTCTTT.

This CDR3 is CASSLEKDLETQYF. The CDR3 DNA follows: TGCGCCAGCAGCTTGGAGAAGGACTTGGAGACCCAGTACTTC. The chain carries TRBV5-1 and TRBJ2-5; D is possibly TRBD2 (5 bases). Looked up from germline, CDR1 is SGHRS and CDR2 is YFSETQ. CDR3 length: 14 residues. V was trimmed by 0 bases and J by 5 bases, leaving 11 bases between them. Together with reference TRBV5-1 and TRBJ2-5, the CDR3 gives the full variable domain: KAGVTQTPRYLIKTRGQQVTLSCSPISGHRSVSWYQQTPGQGLQFLFEYFSETQRNKGNFPGRFSGRQFSNSRSEMNVSTLELGDSALYLCASSLEKDLETQYFGPGTRLLVL.

This clone was seen only a few times. This sequence joins TRBV29-1 and TRBJ2-1; 12 positions agree with TRBD2. V lost 7 bases, J lost 6 bases, and 7 bases stayed unmatched. The CDR3 runs to 14 residues. The germline CDR1 and CDR2 sequences are SQVTM and ANQGSEA. The CDR3 nucleotides are TGCAGCGGTGCCGGACTAGCGGGACTCAATGAGCAGTTCTTC. It is translated as CSGAGLAGLNEQFF.

This chain links TRBV29-1 with TRBJ2-2; D gene unclear. Germline V lookup: CDR1 SQVTM, CDR2 ANQGSEA. V lost 8 bases, J lost 1 base, and 8 bases lay in between. The CDR3 extends over 12 amino acids. The CDR3 DNA reads TGCAGCACACGACAGAACACCGGGGAGCTGTTTTTT. Encoded protein: CSTRQNTGELFF.

The rearrangement joins TRBV19 to TRBJ1-1; D might be TRBD1 (6 bases). V lost 3 bases, J lost 0 bases, and 14 bases lay in between. The CDR3 is 16 residues long. Germline CDR1 reads LNHDA; CDR2 reads SQIVND (reference sequence). CDR3 coding DNA: TGTGCCAGTAGTATGGGGACATGGGGCATGAACACTGAAGCTTTCTTT. Its protein is CASSMGTWGMNTEAFF.